This T cell receptor (beta chain) was sequenced for a study of early T cells in non-severe SARS-CoV-2 infection. General study results and limits: Reliance on VDJdb matching favored anti-spike CD8 responses; private and CD4 specificities were missed.

This CDR3 is 12 amino acids long. The V gene's germline CDR1 is ENHRY and CDR2 SYGVKD. Between the trimmed V and J ends, which lost 10 bases and 8 bases, there was a span of 14 bases. A single record per CDR3 protein comes from TCRdb applying MiXCR to the 5' RACE reads. The profile shows about 61,000 distinct CDR3 sequences, approximately 11% of them singletons. In its sample, this clonotype was seen many times. The antigen is unknown. This TCR came from an adult who was a healthcare worker with PCR-confirmed SARS-CoV-2 infection or an uninfected control (not recorded which). This chain uses TRBV10-3 with TRBJ1-4; D uncertain. Sequencing input: whole blood. As DNA, the CDR3 is TGTGCCACCTCCGACATGCGCGAAAAACTGTTTTTT. Encoded protein: CATSDMREKLFF.